Presented here are 29 T cell receptor beta chains from one specimen sequenced in a study of T cells in Graves' hyperthyroidism and ophthalmopathy. Amplification yielded TCR beta CDR3 regions, with RNA transcripts as the source. Using the HTBI primer set, a first-round RT-PCR was run on the TCR CDR3. MiXCR, applied by TCRdb to the multiplex PCR reads, yields one record per CDR3 protein. Here the sample spans 250,000 to 300,000 distinct CDR3 sequences, approximately 15% being singletons. The sequenced sample consisted of blood. The receptors were gathered from a woman between 40 and 55 years old with Graves' hyperthyroidism that later progressed to Graves' ophthalmopathy.

This chain links TRBV19 with TRBJ2-1, with TRBD1 matching over 7 bases. Germline trimming cut 4 bases from V and 9 bases from J; bases unmatched to any gene: 3. This CDR3 spans 12 amino acids. Germline CDR1 reads LNHDA; CDR2 reads SQIVND (reference sequence). CDR3: CASSTRTGEQFF. CDR3 in DNA: TGTGCCAGTAGTACTCGGACAGGTGAGCAGTTCTTC.

This clonotype was detected ten times or more. The chain has TRBV29-1 and TRBJ1-1; no reliable D call. The germline V gene encodes CDR1 SQVTM and CDR2 ANQGSEA. The CDR3 is 16 residues long. V shed 4 bases and J shed 0 bases, with 18 bases lying between them. The CDR3, as DNA: TGCAGCGTTGTCGGCAGGCCACATGCCATGAACACTGAAGCTTTCTTT. Its translation is CSVVGRPHAMNTEAFF.

This clonotype was seen ten or more times. The chain has TRBV10-3 and TRBJ2-1; TRBD2 is a possible D gene (5 bases). The CDR3 consists of 14 residues. V lost 0 bases and J lost 8, with 11 bases in between. The germline V gene has CDR1 ENHRY and CDR2 SYGVKD. For the CDR3, the DNA is TGTGCCATCAGTGAGTCAACTAGGTGGGATGAGCAGTTCTTC. The encoded protein is CAISESTRWDEQFF.

The table lists this clonotype with many counts. This rearrangement joins TRBV12-3 or TRBV12-4 to TRBJ2-7; D remains unclear. The CDR3 is 13 amino acids. The V gene lost 3 bases and the J gene lost 6 bases, with 12 bases spanning the gap. This CDR3 is CASSFGPEVEQYF. DNA of the CDR3: TGTGCCAGCAGTTTCGGGCCCGAGGTCGAGCAGTACTTC.

In this sample, this clonotype turned up many times. The V gene is TRBV12-3 or TRBV12-4, the J gene TRBJ2-7; TRBD2 agrees at 11 bases. V shed 4 bases, J shed 6 bases, and the junction held 8 bases outside the gene matches. This CDR3 has 15 residues. The CDR3 region is CASSSIAGGPVEQYF. In DNA, the CDR3 is TGTGCCAGCAGTTCCATAGCGGGAGGGCCGGTCGAGCAGTACTTC.

This clonotype was seen repeatedly, ten times or more. The V and J genes are TRBV7-3 and TRBJ1-1; no firm D call. The CDR3 has 17 amino acids. Germline CDR1 and CDR2: SGHTA and FQGTGA. V shed 5 bases and J shed 1 base, with 20 bases lying between them. CDR3 nucleotides: TGTGCCAGCAGCAAACAATATGGTAATTGGGGGAACACTGAAGCTTTCTTT. Residues: CASSKQYGNWGNTEAFF.

The CDR3 region is CASSSTETAYNSPLHF. CDR3 DNA sequence: TGCGCCAGCAGCTCTACCGAGACAGCCTATAATTCACCCCTCCACTTT. The rearrangement links TRBV5-1 to TRBJ1-6; D might be TRBD1 (5 bases). The V and J ends lost 3 bases and 2 bases respectively, with 12 bases between them. Looked up from germline, CDR1 is SGHRS and CDR2 is YFSETQ. There are 16 residues in the CDR3.

The CDR3 protein is CASSYGEGTTYEQYF. The CDR3 DNA reads as TGTGCCAGCAGTTACGGGGAAGGGACCACCTACGAGCAGTACTTC. The chain combines TRBV6-1 with TRBJ2-7; either TRBD1 or TRBD2 may fit D (5 bases each). Germline V CDR1 and CDR2: MNHNS, SASEGT. V dropped 5 bases and J dropped 2 bases, with 16 bases sitting between them. CDR3 length: 15 residues.

The CDR3 region has the DNA TGCGCCAGCAGCTTGCTAGCGGGTTGGACCGGGGAGCTGTTTTTT. Protein product: CASSLLAGWTGELFF. The chain joins TRBV5-1 to TRBJ2-2, with TRBD2 matching over 8 bases. With 1 base clipped from V and 5 bases from J, the junction kept 4 bases outside the gene matches. The CDR3 spans 15 residues. Germline-derived CDR1 and CDR2 are SGHRS and YFSETQ.

This clonotype has at least ten counts. The chain couples TRBV2 to TRBJ2-1; the D gene is possibly TRBD2 (6 bases). Germline V CDR1 and CDR2: SNHLY, FYNNEI. V lost 8 bases, J lost 5 bases, and 25 bases lay in between. The CDR3 covers 17 residues. CDR3 residues: CASQALPLGLGHNEQFF. CDR3 nucleotide sequence: TGTGCCAGCCAGGCCTTACCTTTGGGACTTGGACACAATGAGCAGTTCTTC.

In regard to this clonotype: This may be a read error: a much more frequent sequence differs by one nucleotide. The rearrangement uses TRBV2 and TRBJ2-7, with 8 bases aligning to TRBD1. There are 15 residues in the CDR3. Germline V gene sequence: CDR1 SNHLY, CDR2 FYNNEI. The CDR3 bases are TGTGCCAGCAGCTTCTTACAGGGGGGAAGCTACGAGCGGTACTTC. Its translation: CASSFLQGGSYERYF.

This clonotype was detected ten times or more. V usage is TRBV5-1 and J usage is TRBJ1-2; D is perhaps TRBD1 (6 bases). The CDR3 runs to 13 residues. The germline V gene encodes CDR1 SGHRS and CDR2 YFSETQ. Deletions cut 3 bases from V and 5 bases from J, with 11 bases between. The CDR3 loop reads CASSYKTGYGYTF. CDR3 sequence (DNA): TGCGCCAGCAGCTACAAAACAGGGTATGGCTACACCTTC.

The V call is TRBV6-5, the J call TRBJ2-2; D is unresolved. CDR1 MNHEY and CDR2 SVGAGI come from the germline V gene. CDR3 length: 15 residues. The germline V and J ends were trimmed by 4 bases and 6 bases, with 15 bases remaining between them. The DNA for the CDR3 is TGTGCCAGCAGTTCAAACTTACTTCGATCCGGGGAGCTGTTTTTT. Amino acids: CASSSNLLRSGELFF.

This clonotype was counted ten times or more. Here the CDR3 DNA reads TGTGCCACCAGTGTCTCCCCGGGGTATAGCACAGATACGCAGTATTTT. Amino acids: CATSVSPGYSTDTQYF. This sequence joins TRBV24-1 and TRBJ2-3, with a tentative D call TRBD2 (5 bases). The germline V and J ends were trimmed by 5 bases and 0 bases, with 14 bases remaining between them. Germline assignment: CDR1 KGHDR and CDR2 SFDVKD. The CDR3 is made up of 16 amino acids.

This clonotype was detected many times. V and J are TRBV6-1 and TRBJ2-4, with 12 bases identical to TRBD2. Losses at the gene ends were 5 bases for V and 7 bases for J; bases not matched to a gene: 9. The CDR3 is made up of 16 amino acids. Germline loops: CDR1 MNHNS, CDR2 SASEGT. DNA of the CDR3: TGTGCCAGCAGTTCTCTCGCACTAGCGGGAGGCAACATTCAGTACTTC. Its translation is CASSSLALAGGNIQYF.

This clonotype was observed a few times. This chain uses TRBV4-1 with TRBJ2-3; D might be TRBD2 (5 bases). The V gene's germline CDR1 is MGHRA and CDR2 YSYEKL. The CDR3 runs 15 residues. The ends were cut back, 8 bases at V and 1 base at J, with 16 bases in the middle. The CDR3 is CASGVETSRTDTQYF. The CDR3 DNA reads as TGCGCCAGCGGGGTGGAAACTAGTCGCACAGATACGCAGTATTTT.

At least ten counts were recorded for this clonotype. The chain couples TRBV10-3 to TRBJ2-5; D is unclear. The V gene's germline CDR1 is ENHRY and CDR2 SYGVKD. The CDR3 consists of 10 residues. The ends were cut back, 8 bases at V and 13 bases at J, with 14 bases in the middle. The CDR3 region is CAIEDGRLYF. CDR3 nucleotides: TGTGCCATCGAGGACGGGCGGTTGTACTTC.

V gene TRBV7-2 combines with J gene TRBJ2-1; tentatively, D is TRBD2 (5 bases). CDR1 SGHTA and CDR2 FQGNSA come from the germline V gene. The CDR3 is 15 amino acids. V lost 5 bases, J lost 0 bases, and 11 bases lay in between. As DNA, the CDR3 is TGTGCCAGCAGCAGGAGGTCTCTCTCCTACAATGAGCAGTTCTTC. Amino acid sequence: CASSRRSLSYNEQFF. Full variable domain (outside the CDR3, taken from reference TRBV7-2 and TRBJ2-1): GAGVSQSPSNKVTEKGKDVELRCDPISGHTALYWYRQSLGQGLEFLIYFQGNSAPDKSGLPSDRFSAERTGGSVSTLTIQRTQQEDSAVYLCASSRRSLSYNEQFFGPGTRLTVL.

This clonotype was seen more than once but under ten times. This may be a read error: a much more frequent sequence differs by one nucleotide. This rearrangement joins TRBV28 to TRBJ1-1; tentative D call: TRBD1 (6 bases). The CDR3 totals 14 residues. Trimming took 11 bases from V and 0 from J, leaving 16 bases between them. CDR1 MDHEN and CDR2 SYDVKM come from the germline V gene. CDR3 sequence: CAGNPDRLNTEAFF. CDR3 DNA sequence: TGTGCCGGCAACCCGGACAGATTGAACACTGAAGCTTTCTTT.

This clonotype has at least ten counts. The chain uses TRBV5-8 and TRBJ2-7, with D tentatively TRBD1 or TRBD2 (5 bases each). Trimming pared 3 bases from V and 2 bases from J, leaving 9 bases between. The germline gives CDR1 SGHTS, CDR2 YDEGEE. The CDR3 consists of 13 residues. This CDR3 reads CASSYGTAYEQYF. DNA for the CDR3: TGTGCCAGCAGCTACGGGACCGCCTACGAGCAGTACTTC.

This clonotype showed up many times. The gene calls are TRBV4-1 and TRBJ2-7; the D gene is possibly TRBD1 (6 bases). The CDR3 is made up of 14 amino acids. V dropped 1 base and J dropped 2 bases, with 9 bases sitting between them. Germline loops: CDR1 MGHRA, CDR2 YSYEKL. CDR3 in amino acids: CASSQGQAAYEQYF. CDR3 nucleotides: TGCGCCAGCAGCCAAGGACAGGCCGCCTACGAGCAGTACTTC.

This clonotype was seen repeatedly, ten times or more. Here the CDR3 reads CASATPGASGSETQYF. The CDR3, as DNA: TGTGCCAGCGCTACCCCGGGGGCTAGCGGGAGTGAGACCCAGTACTTC. The rearrangement uses TRBV28 and TRBJ2-5, with 10 bases that match TRBD2. Germline loops: CDR1 MDHEN, CDR2 SYDVKM. This CDR3 has 16 amino acids. Trimming at V came to 8 bases and at J to 5 bases, leaving 14 bases not matched to a gene. The full variable domain, with the rest looked up from reference TRBV28 and TRBJ2-5, is DVKVTQSSRYLVKRTGEKVFLECVQDMDHENMFWYRQDPGLGLRLIYFSYDVKMKEKGDIPEGYSVSREKKERFSLILESASTNQTSMYLCASATPGASGSETQYFGPGTRLLVL.

The table lists this clonotype with many counts. The rearrangement links TRBV12-3 or TRBV12-4 to TRBJ2-5; D is uncertain. The V end lost 3 bases, the J end lost 13 bases, and 12 bases lay between the germline ends. This CDR3 is 11 amino acids long. The DNA of the CDR3 is TGTGCCAGCAGTTTGACGGGCAACGGGTACTTC. Its translation is CASSLTGNGYF.

This clonotype was counted only a few times. V usage is TRBV6-2 or TRBV6-3 and J usage is TRBJ2-1; TRBD2 matches at 12 bases. Germline lookup yields CDR1 MNHEY and CDR2 SVGEGT. This CDR3 has 15 amino acids. The V gene end was trimmed by 4 bases and the J gene end by 6 bases; junction bases not matched to a gene: 4. CDR3 residues: CASSSLAGGVNEQFF. The CDR3 coding sequence is TGTGCCAGCAGTTCCCTAGCGGGAGGGGTCAATGAGCAGTTCTTC.

This clonotype was detected only a few times. The J gene is TRBJ2-1, the V gene TRBV20-1; TRBD2 might be the D (6 bases). This CDR3 contains 15 residues. The germline V gene encodes CDR1 DFQATT and CDR2 SNEGSKA (reference sequence). V lost 4 bases and J lost 5, with 18 bases in between. The CDR3 loop reads CSAKPGGTYNNEQFF. In DNA form, the CDR3 reads TGCAGTGCTAAACCCGGAGGGACCTACAACAATGAGCAGTTCTTC.

This clonotype was detected ten times or more. The CDR3 bases are TGTGCCAGCAGAGCCGATTACTCCTACGAGCAGTACTTC. This encodes CASRADYSYEQYF. This chain connects TRBV27 to TRBJ2-7; D remains unclear. V gave up 6 bases and J gave up 0 bases, with 9 bases separating them. The CDR3 has 13 amino acids. Germline V gene lookup returns CDR1 MNHEY and CDR2 SMNVEV (reference sequence).

This clonotype appeared many times. This rearrangement joins TRBV19 to TRBJ2-1; 15 bases line up with TRBD2. Germline V CDR1 and CDR2: LNHDA, SQIVND (reference sequence). V dropped 6 bases and J dropped 6; count of bases not matched to a gene: 12. The length of the CDR3 is 18 residues. The CDR3 DNA sequence: TGTGCCAGTAGCTTTATCGGACTAGCGGGAGGGCGGGTCAATGAGCAGTTCTTC. Translating it yields CASSFIGLAGGRVNEQFF.

The table lists this clonotype with many counts. The V gene is TRBV3-1, the J gene TRBJ2-7; 15 bases align to TRBD2. From germline, CDR1 is LGHDT and CDR2 YNNKEL (reference sequence). Losses at the gene ends were 5 bases for V and 4 bases for J; bases not matched to a gene: 9. The CDR3 is made up of 17 amino acids. This CDR3 is CASSTGTSGRRKYEQYF. CDR3 coding DNA: TGTGCCAGCAGCACCGGGACTAGCGGGAGGAGGAAGTACGAGCAGTACTTC.

This clonotype was seen many times. This chain uses TRBV19 with TRBJ2-2; 12 nucleotides agree with TRBD2. Germline V lookup: CDR1 LNHDA, CDR2 SQIVND (reference sequence). Trimming cost V 3 bases and J 4 bases; bases outside gene matches: 9. This CDR3 has 18 residues. The CDR3 protein is CASSILAGGPLGTGELFF. CDR3 nucleotides: TGTGCCAGTAGTATCCTAGCGGGAGGGCCGTTGGGCACCGGGGAGCTGTTTTTT.